The source of this T cell receptor (beta chain) is a study of blood T cells in healthy people across ages. This CDR3 comprises 14 residues. V gave up 2 bases and J gave up 9 bases, with 14 bases separating them. The germline gives CDR1 ENHRY, CDR2 SYGVKD. Primers used in a second PCR of about 6 to 12 cycles were a sample-barcoded 5' primer and a J-beta primer mix. TCRdb used MiXCR to reprocess the 5' RACE reads, holding one entry per CDR3 protein. The sample includes almost 800,000 distinct CDR3 sequences, about 62% of them seen just once. Sequencing was carried out using blood. The gene calls are TRBV10-3 and TRBJ1-5; no clear D gene. The sequence came from a man aged 30-40 years in good health. The CDR3 region is CAISEDTPIGPQHF. The CDR3 nucleotides read TGTGCCATCAGTGAGGACACCCCCATAGGGCCCCAGCATTTT.